This T cell receptor (beta chain) appears in the sequencing data of a study of a mutant IDH1 vaccine in newly diagnosed glioma. General study findings and limits: Apparently, pseudoprogression bore no relation to changes among the top peripheral T cell clonotypes.

Indicated time point: baseline, week 1 (first vaccination visit). Stated treatment: pre-vaccination baseline after standard-of-care therapy. Repertoires were generated with immunoSEQ multiplex PCR, while TCRdb's copy carries only in-frame clones and drops some. The data contain 30,000 to 40,000 clones, over 60% of them singletons. To note about this clone: The antigen is not known.

With 0 bases clipped from V and 1 base from J, the junction kept 0 bases outside the gene matches. Germline-derived CDR1 and CDR2 are MNHNS and SASEGT. This CDR3 region has 15 residues. This receptor was identified in a man over 45 with glioma. Some clones in this sample may be carry-over from other donors' samples. V is TRBV6-1 and J is TRBJ2-3, with 8 bases fitting TRBD2. The material sequenced was peripheral blood mononuclear cells (PBMCs), taken from a glioma patient treated with radiotherapy, temozolomide or both. The CDR3 DNA reads TGTGCCAGCAGTGAAGCAGCGGGGGGCACAGATACGCAGTATTTT. Protein: CASSEAAGGTDTQYF.